These T cell receptor beta chains were read from a single sample in a study of metastatic and nonmetastatic thyroid tumors. TCRdb re-processed the PCR reads through MiXCR. The table includes under 95,000 clones, roughly an eighth detected once. Source material: blood. The receptors were gathered from a female donor with papillary thyroid cancer or a benign thyroid nodule (not recorded which). Some clones in this sample may be carry-over from other donors' samples. CDR3s include the opening cysteine and the closing phenylalanine or tryptophan. D genes are given only for firm matches. The size entry is marked missing in some rows and otherwise reads once, few, many or a size class.

CDR3 DNA	CDR3 protein	clone size	D gene	V gene	J gene
TGTGCCCCATGGGGTCGGGGCCGTATGGCACAAGAGACCCAGTACTTC	CAPWGRGRMAQETQYF	many	-	TRBV19	TRBJ2-5
TGTGCCAGCAGCTTCCAGGGGGTAGGCGGAAACACCATATATTTT	CASSFQGVGGNTIYF	-	TRBD1	TRBV7-2	TRBJ1-3
TGTGCCAGTAGTATCGGACCGGCCTACGAGCAGTACTTC	CASSIGPAYEQYF	many	-	TRBV19	TRBJ2-7
TGTGCCAGCAGTTGGGGAACGGGGGGGCGTCGCGGGGAGCTGTTTTTT	CASSWGTGGRRGELFF	-	TRBD2	TRBV27	TRBJ2-2
TGTGCCTGGAGTCCTAGCACAGATACGCAGTATTTT	CAWSPSTDTQYF	many	-	TRBV30	TRBJ2-3
TGTGCCAGCAGTTTGGGGGCGGGAGGAGGCGAGCAGTACTTC	CASSLGAGGGEQYF	many	TRBD2	TRBV12-3/TRBV12-4	TRBJ2-7
TGTGCCAGCCGGTCGCGGGATGCCTACGAGCAGTACTTC	CASRSRDAYEQYF	-	-	TRBV28	TRBJ2-7
TGTGCCAGCAGTTTTTTGGGGGCCTACTCCTACGAGCAGTACTTC	CASSFLGAYSYEQYF	many	-	TRBV27	TRBJ2-7
TGTGCCAGCAGCCTCCGGTCCAATGAGCAGTTCTTC	CASSLRSNEQFF	many	-	TRBV3-1	TRBJ2-1
TGTGCCAGCAGCGCGACAGGTGGCTCTGGCTACACCTTC	CASSATGGSGYTF	-	-	TRBV9	TRBJ1-2
TGCAGTGCTAGAAACAGACAGAAGAACTATGGCTACACCTTC	CSARNRQKNYGYTF	many	-	TRBV20-1	TRBJ1-2
TGTGCCAGCAGCACTCGTCGGGACGCAAGGAATGAAAAACTGTTTTTT	CASSTRRDARNEKLFF	few	-	TRBV5-6	TRBJ1-4
TGCAGTGCTCGAGGGAGCCAAGAGACCCAGTACTTC	CSARGSQETQYF	many	-	TRBV20-1	TRBJ2-5
TGTGCCAGTAGTATGTACAGGGAGGTTGAGCAGTTCTTC	CASSMYREVEQFF	-	-	TRBV19	TRBJ2-1
TGTGCCAGCAGCCAAGGTAGGTGGGGTTGGACCTACGAGCAGTACTTC	CASSQGRWGWTYEQYF	-	-	TRBV3-1	TRBJ2-7
TGTGCCTGGAAACTAGCGGGAGGGGCAGATACGCAGTATTTT	CAWKLAGGADTQYF	many	TRBD2	TRBV30	TRBJ2-3
TGTGCCATCAGTTCCCCACGAACAGTGTCTTCCTACGAGCAGTACTTC	CAISSPRTVSSYEQYF	few	-	TRBV28	TRBJ2-7
TGTGCCAGTAGAATGACAGGCTTCTACGAGCAGTACTTC	CASRMTGFYEQYF	many	-	TRBV19	TRBJ2-7
TGTGCCAGCAGTTACGACGACAGGGGATCCTACGAGCAGTACTTC	CASSYDDRGSYEQYF	many	TRBD1	TRBV6-2/TRBV6-3	TRBJ2-7
TGTGCCAGCAGCCTCACAAACAGTGGGGGCACAGATACGCAGTATTTT	CASSLTNSGGTDTQYF	many	-	TRBV7-2	TRBJ2-3
TGTGCCAGCAGCTGGGAGAGCTCCTATAATTCACCCCTCCACTTT	CASSWESSYNSPLHF	many	-	TRBV28	TRBJ1-6
TGTGCCAGCAGCTCGTCGACGACAGATACGCAGTATTTT	CASSSSTTDTQYF	many	-	TRBV9	TRBJ2-3
TGTGCCAGTGCTAGCGGGGGACAGTACAATGAGCAGTTCTTC	CASASGGQYNEQFF	many	TRBD2	TRBV19	TRBJ2-1
TGCGCCAGCAGCTTGGTGCGGGGAGAAGGGACTAATGAAAAACTGTTTTTT	CASSLVRGEGTNEKLFF	many	-	TRBV5-1	TRBJ1-4
TGTGCCAGTAGTTTTGGCCACACTGAAGCTTTCTTT	CASSFGHTEAFF	many	-	TRBV19	TRBJ1-1
TGTGCCAGCAGTTTAAGCAGAGCAACTAATGAAAAACTGTTTTTT	CASSLSRATNEKLFF	many	-	TRBV28	TRBJ1-4
TGTGCCAGCAGTGAAGGTGGACCGGGAGTGGGCAATCAGCCCCAGCATTTT	CASSEGGPGVGNQPQHF	many	-	TRBV2	TRBJ1-5
TGTGCCTGGAGTGTCCGGGGGATGAACACTGAAGCTTTCTTT	CAWSVRGMNTEAFF	many	-	TRBV30	TRBJ1-1
TGTGCCAGCAGTTTACAAAGCAATCAGCCCCAGCATTTT	CASSLQSNQPQHF	many	-	TRBV12-3/TRBV12-4	TRBJ1-5
TGTGCCAGCAGGGGGGGGTACGGGAATGAAGATACGCAGTATTTT	CASRGGYGNEDTQYF	many	TRBD2	TRBV2	TRBJ2-3
TGCAGTGCTAGAGAGGGCGGAGGGCGCTACAATGAGCAGTTCTTC	CSAREGGGRYNEQFF	few	-	TRBV20-1	TRBJ2-1
TGTGCCAGCGACCGAGGGCGTTCGGGGGCCAACGTCCTGACTTTC	CASDRGRSGANVLTF	many	-	TRBV7-8	TRBJ2-6